The 8 T cell receptor beta chains reported below all come from one sample, sequenced in a study of OX40 agonist ivuxolimab in advanced cancers. Repertoires were generated with immunoSEQ multiplex PCR, while TCRdb's copy carries only in-frame clones and drops some. This table holds 45,000 to 60,000 clones, about 86% found once. This sample comprised CD4+ or CD8+ T cells sorted from blood, obtained in a trial of the OX40 agonist ivuxolimab. The source is an adult with an advanced solid tumor such as melanoma, head and neck, liver or kidney cancer.

The chain recombines TRBV7-9 with TRBJ1-2, with a tentative D call TRBD1 (5 bases). V lost 1 base and J 8 bases, leaving 17 bases between the germline ends. The CDR3 has 15 amino acids. In germline, CDR1 is SEHNR, CDR2 FQNEAQ (reference sequence). The CDR3 sequence: CASSLGGRLWAGYTF. CDR3 coding DNA: TGTGCCAGCAGCTTAGGGGGGAGACTCTGGGCCGGCTACACCTTC. The variable domain in full, with the rest retrieved from reference TRBV7-9 and TRBJ1-2, is DTGVSQNPRHKITKRGQNVTFRCDPISEHNRLYWYRQTLGQGPEFLTYFQNEAQLEKSRLLSDRFSAERPKGSFSTLEIQRTEQGDSAMYLCASSLGGRLWAGYTFGSGTRLTVV.

The gene calls are TRBV4-3 and TRBJ2-3; tentatively, D is TRBD1 (5 bases). Deletions cut 1 base from V and 2 bases from J, with 16 bases between. CDR3 length: 17 amino acids. Per germline, CDR1 LGHNA and CDR2 YSLEER. This CDR3 reads CASSQADARAITDTQYF. In DNA, the CDR3 is TGCGCCAGCAGCCAAGCCGACGCCAGGGCGATCACAGATACGCAGTATTTT.

The CDR3 DNA follows: TGTGCCAGCAGCTTAACTGGGTTGGGGACTGAAGCTTTCTTT. Translation: CASSLTGLGTEAFF. The gene calls are TRBV7-3 and TRBJ1-1; no firm D call. The CDR3 has 14 residues. From germline, CDR1 is SGHTA and CDR2 FQGTGA. V shed 0 bases and J shed 5 bases, with 10 bases lying between them.

The chain uses TRBV6-5 and TRBJ1-2; D call uncertain. Trimming cost V 7 bases and J 4 bases, with 16 bases left between them. This CDR3 spans 14 amino acids. Germline V lookup: CDR1 MNHEY, CDR2 SVGAGI. DNA of the CDR3: TGTGCCAGCACCTTCGCCGTATTAAGCTATGGCTACACCTTC. Translated: CASTFAVLSYGYTF.

The chain recombines TRBV4-3 with TRBJ1-1, with a possible D match to TRBD1 (5 bases). Germline values: CDR1 LGHNA, CDR2 YSLEER. V was cut by 4 bases and J by 9 bases, with 12 bases left in between. This CDR3 contains 12 residues. CDR3 nucleotides: TGCGCCAGCAGCCTCGGGGGAGGGAAAGCTTTCTTT. It encodes CASSLGGGKAFF.

The CDR3 region is CASSFRGRDRGNNQPQHF. CDR3 nucleotides: TGTGCCAGCAGCTTCCGCGGCCGGGACAGGGGGAACAATCAGCCCCAGCATTTT. The chain recombines TRBV5-6 with TRBJ1-5; 11 nucleotides line up with TRBD1. The V and J ends lost 2 bases and 3 bases, in that order; junction bases with no gene match: 10. Germline CDR1 and CDR2: SGHDT and YYEEEE. This CDR3 region has 18 residues.

The chain employs TRBV5-4 and TRBJ1-1, with a possible D match to TRBD1 (5 bases). This CDR3 has 15 amino acids. V lost 2 bases and J 4 bases, leaving 15 bases between the germline ends. The V gene's germline CDR1 is SGHNT and CDR2 YYREEE (reference sequence). The CDR3 DNA reads TGTGCCAGCAGCTTTTACGGGGGGTCGGGCACTGAAGCTTTCTTT. Protein product: CASSFYGGSGTEAFF.

V is TRBV5-6 and J is TRBJ2-1; 8 bases match TRBD2. Losses at the gene ends were 3 bases for V and 7 bases for J; bases not matched to a gene: 15. The CDR3 totals 17 residues. CDR1 and CDR2 (germline): SGHDT, YYEEEE. DNA for the CDR3: TGTGCCAGCAGCTCATCCATGCGGGGACTAGTTTCTAATGAGCAGTTCTTC. This translates into CASSSSMRGLVSNEQFF.